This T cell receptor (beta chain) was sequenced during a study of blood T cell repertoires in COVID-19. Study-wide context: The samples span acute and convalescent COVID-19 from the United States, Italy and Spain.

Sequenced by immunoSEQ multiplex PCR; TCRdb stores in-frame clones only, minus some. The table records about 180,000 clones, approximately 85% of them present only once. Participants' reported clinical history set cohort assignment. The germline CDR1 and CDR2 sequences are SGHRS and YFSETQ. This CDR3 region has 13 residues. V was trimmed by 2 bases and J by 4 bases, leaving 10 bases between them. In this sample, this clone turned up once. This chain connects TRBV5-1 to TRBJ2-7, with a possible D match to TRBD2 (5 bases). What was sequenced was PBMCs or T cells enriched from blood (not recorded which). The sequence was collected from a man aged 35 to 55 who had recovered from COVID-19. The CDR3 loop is CASSFEGGYEQYF. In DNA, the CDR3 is TGCGCCAGCAGCTTCGAGGGCGGGTACGAGCAGTACTTC.